This T cell receptor (beta chain) is drawn from a study of Graves' ophthalmopathy and Graves' hyperthyroidism. Transcripts of RNA were the source for amplifying TCR beta CDR3 regions. The first round was an RT-PCR with HTBI primers, and the second round was a multiplex PCR. TCRdb used MiXCR to reprocess the multiplex PCR reads, holding one entry per CDR3 protein. The table records around 1,200,000 distinct CDR3 sequences, about 35% of them present only once. This clonotype has at least ten counts. The length of the CDR3 is 14 residues. The ends were cut back, 3 bases at V and 7 bases at J, with 15 bases in the middle.

Input material: peripheral blood or thyroid tissue (not recorded which). This TCR was recovered from an adult man with Graves' hyperthyroidism. The chain uses TRBV12-3 or TRBV12-4 and TRBJ1-2, with D possibly TRBD1 on 5 matching bases. The CDR3: CASSFDRWGTGYTF. Here the CDR3 DNA reads TGTGCCAGCAGTTTTGACCGATGGGGCACTGGCTACACCTTC.